A single sample gave rise to the 32 T cell receptor beta chains below, sequenced in a study of cytomegalovirus exposure and HLA in healthy donors. Amplification used 60 Vbeta primers and 13 Jbeta primers. Measured with immunoSEQ multiplex PCR; TCRdb has only the in-frame clones, and not every one. The repertoire holds 150,000 to 200,000 clones, with 65% to 85% as singletons. The sequenced material came from PBMCs. All receptors come from a girl under 18 in good health and CMV-seropositive.

The V and J genes are TRBV7-6 and TRBJ2-5; D gene ambiguous. This CDR3 contains 13 residues. The germline gives CDR1 SGHVS, CDR2 FNYEAQ. Deletions cut 2 bases from V and 4 bases from J, with 8 bases between. This chain's CDR3 is CASSLSEGETQYF. CDR3 bases: TGTGCCAGCAGCTTAAGCGAAGGAGAGACCCAGTACTTC.

Of note for this clone: At one of its ends the junction is not consistent with the germline gene, which may arise from a read error. The chain combines TRBV15 with TRBJ2-7; D remains ambiguous. The CDR3 length is 12 residues. Germline V gene data show CDR1 as LNHNV and CDR2 as YYDKDF (reference sequence). CDR3 in amino acids: CATSRDPYGQYF. The CDR3 region has the DNA TGTGCCACCAGCAGAGACCCGTACGGGCAGTACTTC.

V and J are TRBV13 and TRBJ2-7; 8 positions agree with TRBD1. The J segment lost 5 bases and the V segment lost 4 bases, leaving 7 bases of the junction unmatched. Germline assignment: CDR1 PRHDT and CDR2 FYEKMQ (reference sequence). This CDR3 comprises 14 residues. DNA for the CDR3: TGTGCCAGCAGCTCTAGGACAGGGATGAACGAGCAGTACTTC. Translating it yields CASSSRTGMNEQYF.

The V call is TRBV5-6, the J call TRBJ2-5; 9 bases align to TRBD1. Losses at the gene ends were 0 bases for V and 4 bases for J; bases not matched to a gene: 7. The CDR3 has 16 amino acids. Germline-derived CDR1 and CDR2 are SGHDT and YYEEEE. The DNA of the CDR3 is TGTGCCAGCAGCTTGGCCAAACAGGGGGCTAGAGAGACCCAGTACTTC. It codes for CASSLAKQGARETQYF.

This clone appeared a single time. The rearrangement uses TRBV7-6 and TRBJ1-5, with a tentative D call TRBD1 (5 bases). The CDR3 loop spans 15 amino acids. Trimming took 3 bases from V and 3 from J, leaving 12 bases between them. The germline V gene encodes CDR1 SGHVS and CDR2 FNYEAQ. In nucleotides, the CDR3 is TGTGCCAGCAGCTTGAGTGGGGGGACCAATCAGCCCCAGCATTTT. Its protein is CASSLSGGTNQPQHF.

This rearrangement joins TRBV25-1 to TRBJ2-1; possible D gene TRBD2, 6 bases. V was cut by 6 bases and J by 13 bases, with 19 bases left in between. The V gene's germline CDR1 is MGHDK and CDR2 SYGVNS. The CDR3 covers 13 residues. The CDR3 DNA follows: TGTGCCAGCAGCCCTAACTCGGGGGAGTTTCAGTTCTTC. It is translated as CASSPNSGEFQFF. The full variable domain, with the rest looked up from reference TRBV25-1 and TRBJ2-1, is EADIYQTPRYLVIGTGKKITLECSQTMGHDKMYWYQQDPGMELHLIHYSYGVNSTEKGDLSSESTVSRIRTEHFPLTLESARPSHTSQYLCASSPNSGEFQFFGPGTRLTVL.

CDR3 in amino acids: CASSQESSGQPQHF. CDR3 DNA sequence: TGCGCCAGCAGCCAAGAAAGTAGTGGTCAGCCCCAGCATTTT. The chain couples TRBV4-1 to TRBJ1-5, with D unresolved. This CDR3 has 14 amino acids. Between the trimmed V and J ends, which lost 0 bases and 6 bases, there was a span of 9 bases. Germline V gene data show CDR1 as MGHRA and CDR2 as YSYEKL.

This chain links TRBV19 with TRBJ1-5, with D uncertain. The CDR3 length is 16 residues. Trimming cost V 7 bases and J 0 bases, with 16 bases left between them. In germline, CDR1 is LNHDA, CDR2 SQIVND (reference sequence). The CDR3 DNA reads as TGTGCCAGTACCCTTTTGGGCAGAAATAGCAATCAGCCCCAGCATTTT. As protein: CASTLLGRNSNQPQHF.

The CDR3 DNA reads TGTGCCAGCAGTGACAAGGCAGACACTTCAGATACGCAGTATTTT. Its protein product is CASSDKADTSDTQYF. The gene calls are TRBV6-4 and TRBJ2-3; unclear D gene. Trimming removed 2 bases at V and 4 bases at J, with 13 bases between. The CDR3 consists of 15 residues. Germline V lookup: CDR1 MRHNA, CDR2 SNTAGT.

CDR3 bases: TGCAGCGTCTCTTCTCTAGCGGCCTACGAGCAGTACTTC. This gives the protein CSVSSLAAYEQYF. This chain uses TRBV29-1 with TRBJ2-7; TRBD2 agrees at 7 bases. Germline CDR1 and CDR2: SQVTM and ANQGSEA. This CDR3 region has 13 residues. V trimming: 6 bases; J trimming: 2 bases; junction bases outside the gene matches: 7.

The rearrangement links TRBV5-1 to TRBJ2-1; TRBD2 matches at 9 bases. Trimming removed 3 bases from V and 4 bases from J; junction bases left unmatched: 8. This CDR3 comprises 16 residues. Germline V lookup: CDR1 SGHRS, CDR2 YFSETQ. CDR3 sequence reads: CASSSRISGGYNEQFF. For the CDR3, the DNA is TGCGCCAGCAGCTCGAGGATTAGCGGGGGTTACAATGAGCAGTTCTTC.

The chain employs TRBV18 and TRBJ1-4; unclear D gene. Germline loops: CDR1 KGHSH, CDR2 LQKENI. This CDR3 has 14 amino acids. Trimming stripped 3 bases from V and 5 bases from J, with 10 bases between. CDR3 DNA sequence: TGTGCCAGCTCACCTGACCCGAGGAATGAAAAACTGTTTTTT. The encoded protein is CASSPDPRNEKLFF. Full variable domain (remainder filled in from reference TRBV18 and TRBJ1-4): NAGVMQNPRHLVRRRGQEARLRCSPMKGHSHVYWYRQLPEEGLKFMVYLQKENIIDESGMPKERFSAEFPKEGPSILRIQQVVRGDSAAYFCASSPDPRNEKLFFGSGTQLSVL.

A single count supports this clone. The V and J genes are TRBV27 and TRBJ2-2, with 8 bases lining up with TRBD2. Trimming took 7 bases from V and 4 from J; bases not matched to a gene: 8. This CDR3 is 15 amino acids long. Per germline, CDR1 MNHEY and CDR2 SMNVEV (reference sequence). The CDR3 sequence is CASNEAGETTGELFF. Written as DNA, the CDR3 is TGTGCCAGCAACGAAGCGGGAGAAACCACCGGGGAGCTGTTTTTT.

This clone was seen just once. The chain employs TRBV29-1 and TRBJ1-1, with a weak D call TRBD1 (5 bases). The CDR3 spans 13 residues. V gave up 5 bases and J gave up 0 bases, with 10 bases separating them. Germline loops: CDR1 SQVTM, CDR2 ANQGSEA. The CDR3: CSVIGALNTEAFF. The DNA of the CDR3 is TGCAGCGTTATAGGGGCCCTGAACACTGAAGCTTTCTTT.

The chain's CDR3 is CASSVPWQGRYGYTF. The CDR3 DNA sequence: TGTGCCAGCAGTGTACCTTGGCAGGGCAGATATGGCTACACCTTC. The V gene is TRBV25-1, the J gene TRBJ1-2; the D gene is possibly TRBD1 (5 bases). Germline CDR1 MGHDK, CDR2 SYGVNS. The CDR3 loop spans 15 amino acids. V shed 4 bases and J shed 5 bases, with 17 bases lying between them.

The V call is TRBV29-1, the J call TRBJ2-1; D gene ambiguous. The CDR3 covers 12 residues. Trimming cost V 5 bases and J 6 bases, with 11 bases left between them. From germline, CDR1 is SQVTM and CDR2 ANQGSEA. The CDR3 reads CSVYEVLNEQFF. The CDR3 DNA reads TGCAGCGTTTATGAGGTTCTCAATGAGCAGTTCTTC.

This clone was observed once. The chain has TRBV10-3 and TRBJ2-5; a weak D match, TRBD1 (5 bases). This CDR3 has 14 residues. V dropped 2 bases and J dropped 5 bases, with 12 bases sitting between them. The germline CDR1 and CDR2 sequences are ENHRY and SYGVKD. The CDR3 is CAISERAGWETQYF. As DNA, the CDR3 is TGTGCCATCAGTGAGAGGGCAGGGTGGGAGACCCAGTACTTC.

A single count supports this clone. The V and J genes are TRBV5-1 and TRBJ2-1, with D perhaps TRBD2 (5 bases). The CDR3 has 14 amino acids. The ends were cut back, 0 bases at V and 5 bases at J, with 9 bases in the middle. Germline-derived CDR1 and CDR2 are SGHRS and YFSETQ. CDR3 residues: CASSLAWRDNEQFF. In nucleotides, the CDR3 is TGCGCCAGCAGCTTGGCCTGGCGGGACAATGAGCAGTTCTTC.

This chain connects TRBV19 to TRBJ1-1; weak D call: TRBD1 (5 bases). The CDR3 has 15 amino acids. Trimming took 7 bases from V and 6 from J, leaving 21 bases between them. Germline values: CDR1 LNHDA, CDR2 SQIVND (reference sequence). The CDR3 DNA follows: TGTGCCAGTACCCGCCCAGGGCGGGAGGACGCTGAAGCTTTCTTT. Translating it yields CASTRPGREDAEAFF.

This clone was counted between two and nine times. V usage is TRBV5-4 and J usage is TRBJ2-7; 7 positions match TRBD2. The CDR3 is made up of 15 amino acids. Looked up from germline, CDR1 is SGHNT and CDR2 is YYREEE (reference sequence). V dropped 0 bases and J dropped 1; count of bases not matched to a gene: 4. As DNA, the CDR3 is TGTGCCAGCAGCTTGGCGGGAGGTACATCCTACGAGCAGTACTTC. Amino acid sequence: CASSLAGGTSYEQYF.

This clone has only a few counts. The V call is TRBV5-5, the J call TRBJ1-5; tentatively, D is TRBD1 (5 bases). The CDR3 extends over 19 amino acids. CDR1 SGHKS and CDR2 YYEKEE come from the germline V gene (reference sequence). V gave up 2 bases and J gave up 1 base, with 22 bases separating them. In nucleotides, the CDR3 is TGTGCCAGCAGCTTAGAAGGTGGGGCAGGTCGATGGAGCAATCAGCCCCAGCATTTT. Translating it yields CASSLEGGAGRWSNQPQHF. Together with reference TRBV5-5 and TRBJ1-5, the CDR3 gives the full variable domain: DAGVTQSPTHLIKTRGQQVTLRCSPISGHKSVSWYQQVLGQGPQFIFQYYEKEERGRGNFPDRFSARQFPNYSSELNVNALLLGDSALYLCASSLEGGAGRWSNQPQHFGDGTRLSIL.

The chain couples TRBV7-3 to TRBJ2-3; TRBD2 agrees at 7 bases. Germline V gene sequence: CDR1 SGHTA, CDR2 FQGTGA. The J segment lost 2 bases and the V segment lost 0 bases, leaving 5 bases of the junction unmatched. The CDR3 contains 16 residues. CDR3 sequence reads: CASSLTPQRDTDTQYF. The DNA of the CDR3 is TGTGCCAGCAGCTTAACCCCTCAGCGGGACACAGATACGCAGTATTTT.

This clone occurred a few times. This chain connects TRBV7-9 to TRBJ1-2; D is ambiguous. Trimming removed 2 bases from V and 4 bases from J, with 11 bases in between. Germline-derived CDR1 and CDR2 are SEHNR and FQNEAQ (reference sequence). The CDR3 spans 14 residues. In DNA form, the CDR3 reads TGTGCCAGCAGCTTAATAAGGGAGGCCTATGGCTACACCTTC. This sequence encodes CASSLIREAYGYTF.

The CDR3 reads CARSFSGRGCNEQFF. The CDR3 region has the DNA TGTGCCAGAAGCTTTAGCGGGAGGGGTTGCAATGAGCAGTTCTTC. V and J are TRBV5-3 and TRBJ2-1; 11 positions agree with TRBD2. TRBV5-3 is known as an ORF, though its function is uncertain. The CDR3 is 15 amino acids. The J segment lost 6 bases and the V segment lost 2 bases, leaving 4 bases of the junction unmatched.

This clone was picked up a small number of times. The CDR3, as DNA: TGTGCCAGCAGTGGGACAGGGTACACTGAAGCTTTCTTT. Translating gives CASSGTGYTEAFF. The chain combines TRBV6-1 with TRBJ1-1; 8 bases agree with TRBD1. Per the germline V gene, CDR1 is MNHNS and CDR2 is SASEGT. The V segment lost 4 bases and the J segment 3 bases; nucleotides outside the gene matches: 1. The CDR3 has 13 amino acids.

This sequence joins TRBV7-9 and TRBJ1-2; 8 bases match TRBD1. The trim removed 5 bases at V and 3 bases at J, leaving 5 bases unmatched. The length of the CDR3 is 14 residues. CDR1 is SEHNR and CDR2 is FQNEAQ in the germline V gene (reference sequence). CDR3: CASSAGTGDYGYTF. The CDR3 DNA reads TGTGCCAGCAGCGCCGGGACAGGAGACTATGGCTACACCTTC.

This clone was seen a few times. The chain joins TRBV7-2 to TRBJ1-1, with D hard to call. The CDR3 is made up of 17 amino acids. Germline loops: CDR1 SGHTA, CDR2 FQGNSA. Trimming shortened V by 5 bases and J by 2 bases, and 21 bases separated the two germline ends. CDR3 bases: TGTGCCAGCAGCACCTACCCCTTCACAGAACTTAACACTGAAGCTTTCTTT. This sequence encodes CASSTYPFTELNTEAFF.

V usage is TRBV9 and J usage is TRBJ2-5; D is unclear. The CDR3 spans 13 residues. CDR1 SGDLS and CDR2 YYNGEE come from the germline V gene. V lost 2 bases, J lost 2 bases, and 7 bases lay in between. The CDR3 region is CASSVRSQETQYF. The CDR3 nucleotides are TGTGCCAGCAGCGTGCGAAGTCAAGAGACCCAGTACTTC.

This sequence joins TRBV29-1 and TRBJ2-3; perhaps TRBD2 as D (6 bases). Germline CDR1 is SQVTM and CDR2 is ANQGSEA. V lost 4 bases to trimming and J lost 4 bases, with 12 bases between them. The CDR3 consists of 13 residues. The CDR3 DNA reads TGCAGCGTTGTGACGGAGGGACCAGATACGCAGTATTTT. Translated, it gives CSVVTEGPDTQYF.

This CDR3 reads CASSQDWTKGNTEAFF. Written as DNA, the CDR3 is TGTGCCAGCAGCCAAGACTGGACTAAAGGGAACACTGAAGCTTTCTTT. V usage is TRBV4-2 and J usage is TRBJ1-1; the D is unclear. This CDR3 has 16 residues. Trimming stripped 0 bases from V and 1 base from J, with 12 bases between. Germline CDR1 and CDR2: LGHNA and YNFKEQ.

The gene calls are TRBV19 and TRBJ1-5; D possibly corresponds to TRBD1 (6 bases). V shed 10 bases and J shed 4 bases, with 20 bases lying between them. Looked up from germline, CDR1 is LNHDA and CDR2 is SQIVND (reference sequence). The CDR3 runs to 15 residues. The CDR3 reads CATESRGYQNQPQHF. CDR3 nucleotides: TGTGCCACGGAGTCGAGGGGGTACCAGAATCAGCCCCAGCATTTT. Complete variable domain (other parts from reference TRBV19 and TRBJ1-5): DGGITQSPKYLFRKEGQNVTLSCEQNLNHDAMYWYRQDPGQGLRLIYYSQIVNDFQKGDIAEGYSVSREKKESFPLTVTSAQKNPTAFYLCATESRGYQNQPQHFGDGTRLSIL.

This chain connects TRBV5-6 to TRBJ1-3; D is ambiguous. Between the trimmed V and J ends, which lost 2 bases and 0 bases, there was a span of 9 bases. Germline V gives CDR1 SGHDT, CDR2 YYEEEE. This CDR3 has 15 residues. For the CDR3, the DNA is TGTGCCAGCAGCTTAAGGCAGGACTCTGGAAACACCATATATTTT. This gives the protein CASSLRQDSGNTIYF.